This TCR beta chain stems from a study of radiotherapy plus CTLA-4 blockade in lung cancer. Overall study results and limits: In blood, tumor-derived TCR clones expanded after radiotherapy plus ipilimumab.

As regards this clone: Its target is unknown.

Sequencing was performed with immunoSEQ multiplex PCR; in TCRdb, only in-frame clones are kept and a portion is missing. This sample has roughly 77,000 clones, with 70% to 85% found just once. Germline-derived CDR1 and CDR2 are SGHDT and YYEEEE. The CDR3 is 12 amino acids. Between the trimmed V and J ends, which lost 2 bases and 1 base, there was a span of 3 bases. Here the sequenced sample was peripheral blood, taken from a patient treated with radiotherapy plus ipilimumab. The sequence was collected from a human donor with non-small cell lung cancer whose response to radiotherapy plus ipilimumab could not be evaluated. V and J are TRBV5-6 and TRBJ1-1; D ambiguous. CDR3 residues: CASSFGNTEAFF. The DNA for the CDR3 is TGTGCCAGCAGCTTCGGGAACACTGAAGCTTTCTTT. The full variable domain, its missing parts supplied by reference TRBV5-6 and TRBJ1-1, is DAGVTQSPTHLIKTRGQQVTLRCSPKSGHDTVSWYQQALGQGPQFIFQYYEEEERQRGNFPDRFSGHQFPNYSSELNVNALLLGDSALYLCASSFGNTEAFFGQGTRLTVV.